The 30 T cell receptor beta chains below come from one sample, sequenced in a study of cytomegalovirus exposure and HLA in healthy donors. PCR amplification relied on 60 Vbeta primers (plus 13 Jbeta primers). The data were produced by immunoSEQ multiplex PCR, yet TCRdb's version contains in-frame clones alone and is incomplete. Of approximately 190,000 clones listed, over 75% are singletons. Sequencing input: PBMCs. The receptors shown here come from a man in his forties in good health and CMV-seropositive.

This sequence joins TRBV6-4 and TRBJ2-7, with TRBD1 identical over 9 bases. V was pared by 6 bases and J by 2 bases, with 8 bases of the junction left unmatched. Germline V CDR1 and CDR2: MRHNA, SNTAGT. The length of the CDR3 is 15 residues. The CDR3 DNA sequence: TGTGCCAGCAGCAAGCGGGGACAGGGAGCCTACGAGCAGTACTTC. It is translated as CASSKRGQGAYEQYF.

V is TRBV27 and J is TRBJ2-1; TRBD1 agrees at 12 bases. This CDR3 comprises 17 residues. Germline CDR1 is MNHEY and CDR2 is SMNVEV (reference sequence). Unmatched junction bases numbered 10, after V lost 2 bases and J lost 8 bases. The CDR3 nucleotides are TGTGCCAGCAGTTTACGGGACAGGGGGCGAAGTACATATGAGCAGTTCTTC. Its translation: CASSLRDRGRSTYEQFF.

The chain recombines TRBV5-1 with TRBJ2-1; D may be TRBD1 (5 bases). V lost 7 bases, J lost 2 bases, and 13 bases lay in between. Germline CDR1 SGHRS, CDR2 YFSETQ. The length of the CDR3 is 14 residues. The CDR3 region has the DNA TGCGCCAGCCAGGGCCTCCAGGCCTACAATGAGCAGTTCTTC. It codes for CASQGLQAYNEQFF.

The genes are TRBV27 and TRBJ1-2; 9 nucleotides align to TRBD1. The germline V gene has CDR1 MNHEY and CDR2 SMNVEV (reference sequence). Germline trimming cut 6 bases from V and 2 bases from J; bases unmatched to any gene: 7. The CDR3 consists of 15 residues. The CDR3 coding sequence is TGTGCCAGCAGGGTAGCGACAGGGGGGAACTATGGCTACACCTTC. Translated, it gives CASRVATGGNYGYTF.

The chain couples TRBV7-2 to TRBJ2-4; possibly TRBD2 for D (7 bases). The CDR3 length is 14 residues. V was pared by 3 bases and J by 8 bases, with 14 bases between. Per germline, CDR1 SGHTA and CDR2 FQGNSA. The CDR3 is CASSLGGAGDIQYF. CDR3 nucleotides: TGTGCCAGCAGCTTGGGGGGGGCCGGGGACATTCAGTACTTC.

V is TRBV5-4 and J is TRBJ2-7; 8 bases line up with TRBD1. The germline V gene has CDR1 SGHNT and CDR2 YYREEE (reference sequence). This CDR3 comprises 14 residues. The ends lost 6 bases at V and 4 bases at J; junction bases unmatched: 9. The CDR3 here is CASTSQGQVYEQYF. As DNA, the CDR3 is TGTGCCAGCACCTCCCAGGGACAGGTGTACGAGCAGTACTTC.

The rearrangement joins TRBV9 to TRBJ2-5, with 9 bases that match TRBD2. From germline, CDR1 is SGDLS and CDR2 YYNGEE. The V segment lost 4 bases and the J segment 5 bases; nucleotides outside the gene matches: 9. This CDR3 spans 15 amino acids. The CDR3 bases are TGTGCCAGCAGCTCAGATAGCGGGGGCGGGGAGACCCAGTACTTC. Amino acid sequence: CASSSDSGGGETQYF.

This clone was recorded once. The gene calls are TRBV10-3 and TRBJ2-3; weak D call: TRBD2 (6 bases). The germline V and J ends were trimmed by 10 bases and 3 bases, with 26 bases remaining between them. The CDR3 contains 17 residues. The V gene's germline CDR1 is ENHRY and CDR2 SYGVKD. CDR3 sequence reads: CATQPEEEGRATDTQYF. The DNA for the CDR3 is TGTGCCACCCAGCCCGAGGAGGAGGGCAGGGCTACAGATACGCAGTATTTT.

This clone was counted a few times. The chain couples TRBV10-1 to TRBJ1-3; 9 bases match TRBD1. Germline V lookup: CDR1 WNHNN, CDR2 SYGVQD (reference sequence). The CDR3 covers 15 residues. J lost 2 bases, V lost 3 bases, and 2 bases had no gene match. The CDR3: CASSDRTGAGNTIYF. CDR3 DNA: TGCGCCAGCAGTGACCGGACAGGGGCTGGAAACACCATATATTTT.

This chain connects TRBV5-1 to TRBJ2-1, with 12 bases identical to TRBD2. Germline assignment: CDR1 SGHRS and CDR2 YFSETQ. Trimming removed 0 bases from V and 0 bases from J; junction bases left unmatched: 7. The CDR3 loop spans 19 amino acids. As DNA, the CDR3 is TGCGCCAGCAGCTTGGGACTAGCGGGGGCTGTCAGCTCCTACAATGAGCAGTTCTTC. Its protein is CASSLGLAGAVSSYNEQFF. Using reference TRBV5-1 and TRBJ2-1 for the parts outside the CDR3, the full variable domain is KAGVTQTPRYLIKTRGQQVTLSCSPISGHRSVSWYQQTPGQGLQFLFEYFSETQRNKGNFPGRFSGRQFSNSRSEMNVSTLELGDSALYLCASSLGLAGAVSSYNEQFFGPGTRLTVL.

In its sample, this clone was seen a few times. The V gene is TRBV6-1, the J gene TRBJ1-3, with D unclear. CDR1 is MNHNS and CDR2 is SASEGT in the germline V gene. The germline V and J ends were trimmed by 0 bases and 2 bases, with 8 bases remaining between them. The CDR3 has 15 residues. DNA of the CDR3: TGTGCCAGCAGTGAAGCCGAGGGTACTGGAAACACCATATATTTT. Translation gives CASSEAEGTGNTIYF.

This clone occurred a few times. The genes are TRBV10-3 and TRBJ2-2, with TRBD2 matching 7 bases. CDR1 ENHRY and CDR2 SYGVKD come from the germline V gene. The V segment lost 6 bases and the J segment 4 bases; nucleotides outside the gene matches: 8. The CDR3 is made up of 15 amino acids. The CDR3 bases are TGTGCCATCAGACGGACCCCGGGGGGCACCGGGGAGCTGTTTTTT. Its translation is CAIRRTPGGTGELFF.

The rearrangement links TRBV7-8 to TRBJ1-5; 9 bases fit TRBD1. The CDR3 extends over 16 amino acids. The ends lost 1 base at V and 5 bases at J; junction bases unmatched: 6. Germline-derived CDR1 and CDR2 are SGHVS and FQNEAQ. CDR3 nucleotide sequence: TGTGCCAGCAGCTTAGGCCTGGACAGGGGAGATCAGCCCCAGCATTTT. It is translated as CASSLGLDRGDQPQHF. The whole variable domain, filled in from reference TRBV7-8 and TRBJ1-5, reads GAGVSQSPRYKVAKRGQDVALRCDPISGHVSLFWYQQALGQGPEFLTYFQNEAQLDKSGLPSDRFFAERPEGSVSTLKIQRTQQEDSAVYLCASSLGLDRGDQPQHFGDGTRLSIL.

The chain couples TRBV5-6 to TRBJ2-1; 7 positions match TRBD1. Trimming removed 3 bases from V and 3 bases from J; junction bases left unmatched: 6. CDR3 length: 15 residues. Germline assignment: CDR1 SGHDT and CDR2 YYEEEE. CDR3 sequence: CASSYDRALYNEQFF. In DNA form, the CDR3 reads TGTGCCAGCAGCTATGACAGGGCACTCTACAATGAGCAGTTCTTC. The whole variable domain, remainder taken from reference TRBV5-6 and TRBJ2-1, is DAGVTQSPTHLIKTRGQQVTLRCSPKSGHDTVSWYQQALGQGPQFIFQYYEEEERQRGNFPDRFSGHQFPNYSSELNVNALLLGDSALYLCASSYDRALYNEQFFGPGTRLTVL.

V usage is TRBV4-2 and J usage is TRBJ2-7; 8 bases agree with TRBD1. CDR3 length: 15 residues. Germline V CDR1 and CDR2: LGHNA, YNFKEQ. Trimming at V came to 1 base and at J to 6 bases, leaving 8 bases not matched to a gene. DNA for the CDR3: TGTGCCAGCAGCCAAGCCGGACAGGGACACACCGAGCAGTACTTC. Translating gives CASSQAGQGHTEQYF.

The chain is built from TRBV10-1 and TRBJ2-7; maybe TRBD1 (6 bases). The CDR3 loop spans 14 amino acids. Trimming stripped 6 bases from V and 1 base from J, with 13 bases between. Per germline, CDR1 WNHNN and CDR2 SYGVQD (reference sequence). The CDR3 region is CASRPRQVSYEQYF. CDR3 DNA: TGCGCCAGCAGGCCCCGACAGGTATCCTACGAGCAGTACTTC.

The rearrangement links TRBV28 to TRBJ2-7, with 7 nucleotides matching TRBD1. CDR1 and CDR2 from the germline V gene are MDHEN and SYDVKM. The CDR3 is 16 amino acids. V trimming: 4 bases; J trimming: 1 base; junction bases outside the gene matches: 10. The CDR3 here is CASSSLYGGQSYEQYF. The CDR3 bases are TGTGCCAGCAGTTCCCTCTATGGGGGACAGTCCTACGAGCAGTACTTC.

A few counts support this clone. The rearrangement links TRBV7-8 to TRBJ2-3; possibly TRBD1 for D (7 bases). Germline V gene lookup returns CDR1 SGHVS and CDR2 FQNEAQ. The CDR3 has 16 amino acids. V was clipped by 0 bases and J by 5 bases, with 15 bases between them. The CDR3 nucleotides are TGTGCCAGCAGCTTAGCGCGGGCAGGGGGGAGAGATACGCAGTATTTT. Translated: CASSLARAGGRDTQYF.

This clone has a handful of counts. J is TRBJ1-4 and V is TRBV7-8, with 7 bases matching TRBD1. This CDR3 comprises 15 residues. The J segment lost 6 bases and the V segment lost 5 bases, leaving 9 bases of the junction unmatched. Germline CDR1 SGHVS, CDR2 FQNEAQ. Written as DNA, the CDR3 is TGTGCCAGCAGCCTCAACAGGGGTGGGGATGAAAAACTGTTTTTT. Encoded protein: CASSLNRGGDEKLFF.

This rearrangement joins TRBV6-5 to TRBJ2-3; TRBD2 agrees at 8 bases. The CDR3 loop spans 11 amino acids. V lost 8 bases to trimming and J lost 9 bases; unmatched junction nucleotides: 4. The germline V gene has CDR1 MNHEY and CDR2 SVGAGI. In nucleotides, the CDR3 is TGTGCCAGCGTGGAGCGGGGGACGCAGTATTTT. As protein: CASVERGTQYF.

This clone was detected only a few times. Sequence at one end of the junction differs from germline and may be a read error. This chain links TRBV5-1 with TRBJ1-1, with D possibly TRBD1 on 5 matching bases. This CDR3 contains 15 residues. CDR1 SGHRS and CDR2 YFSETQ come from the germline V gene. The CDR3 DNA follows: TGCGCCAGCAGTTTGGTGGGGGGATTGAACACTGAAGCTTTCTTT. It is translated as CASSLVGGLNTEAFF.

This chain uses TRBV30 with TRBJ2-2; 7 bases map to TRBD2. This CDR3 region has 15 residues. V gave up 1 base and J gave up 4 bases; unmatched junction bases: 6. Germline V lookup: CDR1 GTSNPN, CDR2 SVGIG (reference sequence). The CDR3 loop is CAWSGGGTSTGELFF. CDR3 nucleotides: TGTGCCTGGAGTGGGGGGGGGACGTCCACCGGGGAGCTGTTTTTT.

This chain uses TRBV5-4 with TRBJ2-1, with 10 bases that match TRBD1. V was clipped by 3 bases and J by 8 bases; unmatched bases: 11. The germline CDR1 and CDR2 sequences are SGHNT and YYREEE (reference sequence). This CDR3 comprises 16 residues. The CDR3, as DNA: TGTGCCAGCAGCTCACCCCGGGACAGGGGACGGGATGAGCAGTTCTTC. It encodes CASSSPRDRGRDEQFF. Full variable domain (missing parts from reference TRBV5-4 and TRBJ2-1): ETGVTQSPTHLIKTRGQQVTLRCSSQSGHNTVSWYQQALGQGPQFIFQYYREEENGRGNFPPRFSGLQFPNYSSELNVNALELDDSALYLCASSSPRDRGRDEQFFGPGTRLTVL.

The J gene is TRBJ2-5, the V gene TRBV12-5, with 10 bases identical to TRBD2. The DNA end favors TRBJ2-7, so the J call may be wrong. The CDR3 consists of 14 residues. CDR1 is LGHNT, CDR2 FRNRAP, per germline. CDR3 in amino acids: CASGLAGGVYEQYF. The CDR3 region has the DNA TGTGCTAGTGGTTTAGCGGGGGGGGTCTACGAGCAGTACTTC.

The rearrangement links TRBV9 to TRBJ2-7; 11 bases agree with TRBD1. The CDR3 loop spans 15 amino acids. Losses at the gene ends were 2 bases for V and 4 bases for J; bases not matched to a gene: 5. Germline loops: CDR1 SGDLS, CDR2 YYNGEE. Here the CDR3 DNA reads TGTGCCAGCAGCGTGGGCGGGACAGGGGGGTACGAGCAGTACTTC. Protein: CASSVGGTGGYEQYF.

The V gene is TRBV18, the J gene TRBJ1-1; no clear D gene. Germline lookup yields CDR1 KGHSH and CDR2 LQKENI. With 2 bases removed from V and 1 base from J, the gap between germline ends came to 8 bases. The CDR3 covers 14 residues. CDR3 protein: CASSPTSPNTEAFF. The CDR3 DNA reads TGTGCCAGCTCACCAACCAGTCCGAACACTGAAGCTTTCTTT.

The rearrangement joins TRBV5-6 to TRBJ1-3, with unresolved D. V lost 1 base, J lost 0 bases, and 8 bases lay in between. The CDR3 totals 15 residues. The germline gives CDR1 SGHDT, CDR2 YYEEEE. The CDR3 reads CASSLRALSGNTIYF. In DNA, the CDR3 is TGTGCCAGCAGCTTGCGAGCCCTCTCTGGAAACACCATATATTTT.

This clone came up once. The J gene is TRBJ2-7, the V gene TRBV7-6; maybe TRBD2 (6 bases). This CDR3 region has 17 residues. Per germline, CDR1 SGHVS and CDR2 FNYEAQ. The ends were cut back, 2 bases at V and 2 bases at J, with 19 bases in the middle. CDR3 DNA: TGTGCCAGCAGCTTATACCCTGCGGGGAAGGCGACCTACGAGCAGTACTTC. Protein product: CASSLYPAGKATYEQYF.

This chain links TRBV28 with TRBJ2-7; TRBD1 might be the D (6 bases). The germline V gene has CDR1 MDHEN and CDR2 SYDVKM. This CDR3 has 14 residues. Trimming shortened V by 8 bases and J by 0 bases, and 14 bases separated the two germline ends. The CDR3 DNA is TGTGCCAGCGGCCGGGACATGACCTCCTACGAGCAGTACTTC. This sequence encodes CASGRDMTSYEQYF.

CDR3 protein: CASTPLRGSEAFF. The CDR3 bases are TGTGCCAGCACCCCCCTCCGGGGAAGTGAAGCTTTCTTT. The genes are TRBV14 and TRBJ1-1; no firm D call. Trimming shortened V by 7 bases and J by 7 bases, and 16 bases separated the two germline ends. This CDR3 has 13 residues. Per the germline V gene, CDR1 is SGHDN and CDR2 is FVKESK.